This is a list of T cell receptor beta chains from one sample in a study of blood T cell repertoires in COVID-19. The protocol was immunoSEQ multiplex PCR, while the TCRdb copy is restricted to in-frame clones and leaves out a portion. The table has 200,000 to 250,000 clones, less than 90% seen once. The specimen sequenced was PBMCs or T cells enriched from blood (not recorded which). These receptor sequences come from a woman aged 40 to 50 who had recovered from COVID-19. The CDR3 runs from the conserved cysteine through the conserved F or W. The order of the fields is CDR3 protein, V gene.

CDR3: CATSDFAGVNTGELFF
V: TRBV24-1

CDR3: CASSSGLAGAQYF
V: TRBV27

CDR3: CASSPVPGQGSNEKLFF
V: TRBV5-1

CDR3: CASSQDTGFLTYEQYF
V: TRBV3-1/TRBV3-2

CDR3: CASSEARHSGRAHGELFF
V: TRBV10-1

CDR3: CASSQASGGSNQPQHF
V: TRBV3-1/TRBV3-2

CDR3: CASSFGGRDTQYF
V: TRBV7-2

CDR3: CASSYVQGGSYGYTF
V: TRBV6-2/TRBV6-3

CDR3: CASSKGGSGNVDEQFF
V: TRBV6-2/TRBV6-3

CDR3: CASSSDRLIGKNIQYF
V: TRBV2

CDR3: CASSSSGRAYNEQFF
V: TRBV19

CDR3: CAWSVTGGQAPYGYTF
V: TRBV30

CDR3: CASRAYTGTAYGYTF
V: TRBV2

CDR3: CASSLKENEQFF
V: TRBV7-9

CDR3: CASSGTSGSGELFF
V: TRBV9

CDR3: CAWKGQGAANTEAFF
V: TRBV30